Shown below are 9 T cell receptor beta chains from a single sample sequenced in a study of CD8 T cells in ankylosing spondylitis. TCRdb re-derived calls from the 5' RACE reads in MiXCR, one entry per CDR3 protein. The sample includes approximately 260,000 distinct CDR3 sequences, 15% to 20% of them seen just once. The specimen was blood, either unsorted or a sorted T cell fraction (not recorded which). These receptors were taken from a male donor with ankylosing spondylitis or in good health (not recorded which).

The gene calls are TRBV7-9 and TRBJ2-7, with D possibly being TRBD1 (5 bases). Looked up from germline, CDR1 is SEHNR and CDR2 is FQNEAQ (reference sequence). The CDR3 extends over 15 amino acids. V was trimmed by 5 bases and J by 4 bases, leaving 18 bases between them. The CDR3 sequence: CASSAPGNTPYEQYF. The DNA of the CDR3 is TGTGCCAGCAGCGCCCCAGGGAATACCCCTTACGAGCAGTACTTC.

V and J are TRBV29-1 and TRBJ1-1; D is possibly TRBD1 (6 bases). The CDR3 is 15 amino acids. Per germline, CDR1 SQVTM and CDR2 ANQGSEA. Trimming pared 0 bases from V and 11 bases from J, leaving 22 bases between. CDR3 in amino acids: CSVEDFWDEGGAAFF. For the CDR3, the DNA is TGCAGCGTTGAAGATTTTTGGGACGAAGGGGGGGCTGCTTTCTTT.

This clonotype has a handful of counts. The CDR3 DNA is TGTGCCATCAGTGAGTCGATCGCAGGGATAAGCTCTGGGGCCAACGTCCTGACTTTC. Its protein is CAISESIAGISSGANVLTF. This chain links TRBV10-3 with TRBJ2-6, with D possibly being TRBD1 (5 bases). CDR3 length: 19 amino acids. With 0 bases removed from V and 0 bases from J, the gap between germline ends came to 15 bases. Germline CDR1 reads ENHRY; CDR2 reads SYGVKD.

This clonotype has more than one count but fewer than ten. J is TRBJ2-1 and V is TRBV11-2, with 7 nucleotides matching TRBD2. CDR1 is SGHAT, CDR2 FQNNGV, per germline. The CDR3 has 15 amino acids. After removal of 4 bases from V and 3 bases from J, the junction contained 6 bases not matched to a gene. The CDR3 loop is CASSSGRNGYNEQFF. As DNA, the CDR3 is TGTGCCAGCAGCTCCGGGAGGAACGGCTACAATGAGCAGTTCTTC.

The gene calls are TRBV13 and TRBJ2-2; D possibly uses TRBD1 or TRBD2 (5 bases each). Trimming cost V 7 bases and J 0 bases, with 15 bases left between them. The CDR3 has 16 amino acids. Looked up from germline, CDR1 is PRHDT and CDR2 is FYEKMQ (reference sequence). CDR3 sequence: CASKGPELSNTGELFF. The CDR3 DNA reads TGTGCCAGCAAGGGACCAGAGCTATCGAACACCGGGGAGCTGTTTTTT. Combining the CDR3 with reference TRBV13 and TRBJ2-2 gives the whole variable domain AAGVIQSPRHLIKEKRETATLKCYPIPRHDTVYWYQQGPGQDPQFLISFYEKMQSDKGSIPDRFSAQQFSDYHSELNMSSLELGDSALYFCASKGPELSNTGELFFGEGSRLTVL.

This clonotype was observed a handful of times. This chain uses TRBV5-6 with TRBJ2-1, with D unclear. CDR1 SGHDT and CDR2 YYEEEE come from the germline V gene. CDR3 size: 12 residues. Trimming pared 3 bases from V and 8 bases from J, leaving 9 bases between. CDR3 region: CASSSTIHEQFF. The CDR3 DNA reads TGTGCCAGCAGCTCCACGATCCATGAGCAGTTCTTC.

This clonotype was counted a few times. In DNA, the CDR3 is TGCGCCAGCAGCGCTCGGGCAGGTACCACAGATACGCAGTATTTT. Encoded protein: CASSARAGTTDTQYF. The chain recombines TRBV4-3 with TRBJ2-3; D is unresolved. This CDR3 has 15 residues. Germline V gene data show CDR1 as LGHNA and CDR2 as YSLEER. V shed 5 bases and J shed 2 bases, with 14 bases lying between them.

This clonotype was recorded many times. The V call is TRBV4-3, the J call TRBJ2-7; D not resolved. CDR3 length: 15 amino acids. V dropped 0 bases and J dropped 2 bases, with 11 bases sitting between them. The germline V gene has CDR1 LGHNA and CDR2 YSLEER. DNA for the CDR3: TGCGCCAGCAGCCAAGATAGGAACGGACCCTACGAGCAGTACTTC. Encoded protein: CASSQDRNGPYEQYF.

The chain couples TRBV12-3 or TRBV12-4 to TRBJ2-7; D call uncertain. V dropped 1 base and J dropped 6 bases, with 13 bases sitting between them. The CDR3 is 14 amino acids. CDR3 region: CASSLGSWSGEQYF. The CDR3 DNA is TGTGCCAGCAGTTTAGGCTCGTGGTCTGGCGAGCAGTACTTC.